The T cell receptor beta chain under discussion was sequenced for a study of OX40 agonist ivuxolimab in advanced cancers. Regarding the study as a whole: With doses of 0.1-3.0 mg/kg, partial responders showed among the lowest clonal expansion.

Produced via immunoSEQ multiplex PCR; TCRdb's table is partial and in-frame only. This table holds tens of thousands of clones, approximately 82% found once. V lost 6 bases and J lost 7, with 16 bases in between. Germline CDR1 is MDHEN and CDR2 is SYDVKM. CDR3 size: 14 residues. Sampling times: baseline, cycle 4 day 1, cycle 7 day 1. With respect to this clone: Its matching antigen is unknown.

The source is an adult with an advanced solid tumor such as melanoma, head and neck, liver or kidney cancer. The rearrangement joins TRBV28 to TRBJ2-1; tentative D call: TRBD2 (6 bases). Material: CD4+ or CD8+ T cells sorted from blood, obtained in a trial of the OX40 agonist ivuxolimab. The CDR3 here is CASRLPGLHNEQFF. The CDR3 DNA reads as TGTGCCAGCAGATTACCGGGACTCCATAATGAGCAGTTCTTC.